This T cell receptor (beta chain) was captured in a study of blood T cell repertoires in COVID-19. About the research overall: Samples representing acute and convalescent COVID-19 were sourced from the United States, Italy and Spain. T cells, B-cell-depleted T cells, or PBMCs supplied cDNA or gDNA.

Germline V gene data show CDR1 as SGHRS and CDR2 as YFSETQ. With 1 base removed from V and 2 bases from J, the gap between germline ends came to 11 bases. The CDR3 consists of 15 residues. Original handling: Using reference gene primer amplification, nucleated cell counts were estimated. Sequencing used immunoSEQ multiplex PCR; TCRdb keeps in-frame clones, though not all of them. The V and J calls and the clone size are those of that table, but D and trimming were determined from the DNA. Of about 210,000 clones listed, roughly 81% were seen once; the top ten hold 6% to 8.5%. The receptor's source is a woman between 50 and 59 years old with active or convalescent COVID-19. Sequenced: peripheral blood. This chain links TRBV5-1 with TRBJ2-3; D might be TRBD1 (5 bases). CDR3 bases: TGCGCCAGCAGCTTGCAGGACACCCTCACAGATACGCAGTATTTT. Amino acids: CASSLQDTLTDTQYF.